This section outlines one T cell receptor (beta chain) sequence together with its context. Its antigen remains unidentified. This sample is drawn from a study of T cells in Graves' hyperthyroidism and ophthalmopathy. Uncontrolled infections, other autoimmune diseases, pregnancy or lactation led to exclusion of patients. Diagnoses used clinical symptoms, serum thyroxine and TRAb, thyroid ultrasound and orbital computed tomography. CDR1 SGHTA and CDR2 FQGTGA come from the germline V gene. Trimming removed 0 bases from V and 5 bases from J, with 12 bases in between. The CDR3 has 15 residues. Amplified TCR beta CDR3 regions derived from RNA transcripts. An initial round of RT-PCR targeting the TCR CDR3 relied on the HTBI primer set. TCRdb re-called the multiplex PCR reads through MiXCR, storing one row per CDR3 protein. The top ten hold around 16% of the sample, which has approximately 710,000 distinct CDR3 sequences, approximately 15% seen once.

Study observations and caveats: Blood also showed most of the thyroid clonotypes that were expanded above 0.001. With a median lead of approximately 6 months before onset, the model predicted ophthalmopathy.

The chain has TRBV7-3 and TRBJ2-3, with D tentatively TRBD2 (6 bases). This receptor was obtained from a man aged 50-59 years with Graves' hyperthyroidism. The sample taken for sequencing was blood. Here the CDR3 DNA reads TGTGCCAGCAGCTTAACCTTCGGGACTTTAGATACGCAGTATTTT. It codes for CASSLTFGTLDTQYF.